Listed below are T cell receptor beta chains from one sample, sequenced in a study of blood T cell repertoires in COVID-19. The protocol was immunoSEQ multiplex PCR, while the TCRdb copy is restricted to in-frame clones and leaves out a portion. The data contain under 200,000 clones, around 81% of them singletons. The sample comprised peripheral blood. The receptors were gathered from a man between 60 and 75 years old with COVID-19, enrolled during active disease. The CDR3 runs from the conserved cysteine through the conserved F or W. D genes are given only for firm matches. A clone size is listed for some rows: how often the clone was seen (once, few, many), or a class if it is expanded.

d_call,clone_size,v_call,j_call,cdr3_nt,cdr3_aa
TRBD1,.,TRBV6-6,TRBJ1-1,TGTGCCAGCAGTTATATGGAGGGGGCAACTGAAGCTTTCTTT,CASSYMEGATEAFF
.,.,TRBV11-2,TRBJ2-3,TGTGCCAGCAGCTTTGGGGCGGGATCGGCAGATACGCAGTATTTT,CASSFGAGSADTQYF
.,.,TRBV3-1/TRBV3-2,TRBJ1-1,TGTGCCAGCAGCCAAGGATCGGGGAACACTGAAGCTTTCTTT,CASSQGSGNTEAFF
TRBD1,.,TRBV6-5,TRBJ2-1,TGTGCCAGCGCCGTTACAGGGGCTTACAATGAGCAGTTCTTC,CASAVTGAYNEQFF
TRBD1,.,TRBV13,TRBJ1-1,TGTGCCAGCAGCTCCACAGGGGGCACGAACACTGAAGCTTTCTTT,CASSSTGGTNTEAFF
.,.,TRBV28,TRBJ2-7,TGTGCCAGCAGCTCCGGCGGGATGTTATCCTACGAGCAGTACTTC,CASSSGGMLSYEQYF
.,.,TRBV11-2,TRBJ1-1,TGTGCCAGCAGCTTAGGGGCAGGGACTGAAGCTTTCTTT,CASSLGAGTEAFF
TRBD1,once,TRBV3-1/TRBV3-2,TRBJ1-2,TGTGCCAGCAGCCAAGATGGTACAGGGGGCGGCTACACCTTC,CASSQDGTGGGYTF
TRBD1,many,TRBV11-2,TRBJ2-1,TGTGCCAGCATCTATGACAGGGGCTACAATGAGCAGTTCTTC,CASIYDRGYNEQFF
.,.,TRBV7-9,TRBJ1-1,TGTGCCAGCAGCTTAGGGACAGCGAACACTGAAGCTTTCTTT,CASSLGTANTEAFF
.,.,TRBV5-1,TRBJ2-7,TGCGCCAGCAGCTTGGACAGGGAGAGCTCCTACGAGCAGTACTTC,CASSLDRESSYEQYF
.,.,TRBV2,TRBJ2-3,TGTGCCAGCAGGACAGGAGGTGATACGCAGTATTTT,CASRTGGDTQYF
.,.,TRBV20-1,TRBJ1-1,TGCAGTGCTAGTTTTGCGGCTGAAGCTTTCTTT,CSASFAAEAFF
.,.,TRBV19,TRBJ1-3,TGTGCCATTGAGTCTGGAAACACCATATATTTT,CAIESGNTIYF
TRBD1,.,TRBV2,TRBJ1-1,TGTGCCAGCAGTGCCGAACAGGGGGCGAGGAACACTGAAGCTTTCTTT,CASSAEQGARNTEAFF
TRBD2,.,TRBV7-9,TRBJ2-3,TGTGCCAGCAGCTTAGCGGGCGGGAGGGACGATACGCAGTATTTT,CASSLAGGRDDTQYF
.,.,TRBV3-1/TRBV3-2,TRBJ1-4,TGTGCCAGCAGCCAAGAAAGGAGGCGCGATGAAAAACTGTTTTTT,CASSQERRRDEKLFF
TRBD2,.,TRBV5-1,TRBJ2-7,TGCGCCAGCGGAGTAGCGGGGGGCCGTCCCTCCTACGAGCAGTACTTC,CASGVAGGRPSYEQYF
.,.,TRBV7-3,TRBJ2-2,TGTGCCAGCAGCTTAGCACACCCTCCCAGAACCGGGGAGCTGTTTTTT,CASSLAHPPRTGELFF
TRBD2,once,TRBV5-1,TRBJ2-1,TGCGCCAGCAATGCGGGAGACACTGAGCAGTTCTTC,CASNAGDTEQFF
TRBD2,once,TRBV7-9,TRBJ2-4,TGTGCCAGCAGCTTAGAGTCTTTTAGCGGGAGGACCCGTGGCCTTCAGTACTTC,CASSLESFSGRTRGLQYF